This TCR beta chain was captured by sequencing in a study of shared clonotypes between healthy human individuals (dated by TCRdb to the early 2020s). The study in broad terms: Three men and a couple of women, aged 18 to 49 years, made up the cohort. Per donor, three plates each were used for CD4 naive and CD4 memory, two for CD8 naive, and one for CD8 memory. Blood TCR repertoires of a handful of healthy adults were deeply sequenced to estimate repertoire size and the extent of clonotype sharing between individuals. Different laboratories and diverse techniques were used to prepare libraries and sequence TCR repertoires, to increase sequencing depth and limit assay-specific biases. Each donor's leukapheresis produced roughly between about 0.9 and 9.5 billion PBMCs.

Using the deep immunoSEQ assay, TCR CDR3 regions were amplified from genomic DNA by multiplex PCR. Genomic DNA extracted from each cell subset was distributed evenly over all wells of several immunoSEQ 96-well plates, and each plate served as one replicate. Each replicate PCR for sorted subsets received roughly 0.2 ug genomic DNA, equal to roughly 29,000 T cell genomes. The purified libraries were quantified using a Qubit 3.0 fluorometer, sized with a Bioanalyzer 2100, and then quantified again using the KAPA Library Quantification kit. Each immunoSEQ 96-well plate was sequenced on its own single-read 150-cycle Illumina NextSeq 550 flow cell. In the paper's pipeline: The immunoSEQ output contained only junctional sequences without quality scores, so filtering could not match that applied to full-length reads. To assign V/J genes and CDR3, sequences were annotated using PyIR, a Python wrapper for IgBLAST v1.9, with IMGT germline references. Reads were removed for weak V/J assignments (E-value above 1e-6), missing CDR3, stop codons, out-of-frame junctions, or ambiguous translated residues. V3J clonotypes were defined as sequences sharing an identical inferred V gene, J gene, and CDR3 amino acid sequence. The percentage overlap between two repertoires was calculated by dividing the number of shared unique clonotypes by the size of the smaller repertoire. Richness of each repertoire was evaluated using RTK rarefaction, the Chao1 estimator, and Recon v2.1 estimates of unobserved clonotypes. Generation probabilities were computed with OLGA for all TCRbeta clonotypes obtained by the gDNA method from several donors. In its TCRdb copy, this immuneACCESS table keeps in-frame sequences only and misses some clones. Where compared with another copy, unresolved V genes explain less than half of these, and the others have no known cause. V and J calls and clone size are as listed in that table; D and trimming were resolved from the DNA. This sample lists around 2.5 million clones; approximately 93% were detected once. Jointly, the top ten make up more than 0.35% of the sample.

Between the V and J ends, shortened by 6 bases and 6 bases respectively, the junction contains 15 bases. CDR1 MNHNS and CDR2 SASEGT are derived from the germline V gene. The CDR3 covers 14 residues, taking in both the cysteine and the phenylalanine. Only CDR3 DNA remains: 42 bases, in frame from the first base. Healthy HIV-negative adults with no recently reported acute infections or vaccinations were included as donors. Only Caucasian adults living in Nashville, Tennessee, USA were represented among the donors. CD4+ T cells were enriched by magnetic negative selection; naive cells were then positively selected on CD45RA, and the negative fraction formed the memory subset. Blood was collected by leukapheresis, and PBMCs were isolated by Ficoll-Histopaque density gradient centrifugation and then cryopreserved in liquid nitrogen vapor phase. Purity and quantity of every magnetically sorted T cell population were checked by analytical flow cytometry. Genomic DNA was isolated from every sorted fraction and measured by UV absorbance on a Nanodrop 2000c.

Broader findings and caveats from the paper: Based on pairwise subsampling, the degree of clonotype sharing among donors was expected to be affected by sequencing depth. Compared with non-shared clonotypes, the clonotypes found in all four sorted-subset donors had higher generation probabilities. Even with the large sequencing depth, rarefaction of the sorted-subset datasets indicated that sequencing was incomplete. Sampling was restricted to blood, and TCR repertoires in tissue are likely to differ from TCR repertoires in blood. When a handful of donors were compared, the shared fraction of clonotypes was approximately 5% for naive CD4, 3% to 4% for naive CD8, more than 2% for memory CD4, and 0.3% to 0.5% for memory CD8. Larger estimated clonotype richness was generally found for naive subsets than for memory subsets. The genetic and exposure-history diversity represented was limited by the small number of donors.

Note on this clone: Its antigen target is currently unknown. The input lacks base qualities; no much larger clone sits a single base away.

This receptor was taken from a man aged 18-30 years in good health. Some clones in this sample may be carry-over from other donors' samples. The sequenced sample was naive CD4+ T cells from PBMCs. Read against the paper, the sample's cell subset or site label means: CD45RA+ positively selected. The chain joins TRBV6-1 to TRBJ2-4; the D call is tentative, TRBD1 or TRBD2, as each matches 5 bases. The CDR3 protein sequence reads: CASSGAAWLNIQYF. The DNA sequence is as follows: TGTGCCAGCAGCGGGGCAGCCTGGCTAAACATTCAGTACTTC.